The rows below give T cell receptor beta chains drawn from one sample of a study of shared clonotypes between healthy human individuals. Profiled with immunoSEQ multiplex PCR; TCRdb holds only in-frame clones, not every one. The data hold about 1 million clones, with approximately 70% observed a single time. The sequenced material came from memory CD4+ T cells sorted from blood. The receptors were sampled from a man between 18 and 35 years old in good health. Both conserved end residues are part of each CDR3. The D gene is left open where the match is weak. A clone size is listed for some rows: how often the clone was seen (once, few, many), or a class if it is expanded.

CDR3 protein	CDR3 DNA	V gene	D gene	J gene	clone size
CATRIGGTFNTEAFF	TGCGCTACCCGAATCGGGGGGACCTTTAACACTGAAGCTTTCTTT	TRBV5-1	-	TRBJ1-1	-
CASSPSRSQETQYF	TGTGCCAGCAGCCCAAGTAGGAGCCAAGAGACCCAGTACTTC	TRBV7-2	-	TRBJ2-5	-
CASSGLGSGGYNEQFF	TGTGCCAGCAGCGGCCTGGGAAGCGGGGGGTACAATGAGCAGTTCTTC	TRBV5-4	TRBD2	TRBJ2-1	few
CAWSVAYNEQFF	TGTGCCTGGAGTGTAGCTTACAATGAGCAGTTCTTC	TRBV30	-	TRBJ2-1	-
CASSYGGAGYTF	TGTGCCAGCAGTTACGGGGGCGCGGGCTACACCTTC	TRBV6-5	-	TRBJ1-2	-
CASSLFGQGAYQPQHF	TGTGCCAGCAGCTTATTCGGACAGGGGGCGTATCAGCCCCAGCATTTT	TRBV7-8	TRBD1	TRBJ1-5	-
CAISYRDRGDEQYF	TGTGCCATCAGTTACCGGGACAGGGGTGACGAGCAGTACTTC	TRBV10-3	TRBD1	TRBJ2-7	-
CASSLSGAGTGELFF	TGTGCCAGCAGCTTAAGCGGGGCGGGCACCGGGGAGCTGTTTTTT	TRBV11-3	TRBD2	TRBJ2-2	-
CASSESPGSRKLNTEAFF	TGCGCCAGCAGTGAGTCCCCAGGGTCGAGGAAATTGAACACTGAAGCTTTCTTT	TRBV10-2	-	TRBJ1-1	-
CASSAGEVDRELFF	TGTGCCAGTAGCGCGGGGGAGGTGGATAGGGAGCTGTTTTTT	TRBV19	TRBD2	TRBJ2-2	-
CASSKTRGETQYF	TGTGCCAGTAGTAAAACACGGGGAGAGACCCAGTACTTC	TRBV19	-	TRBJ2-5	few
CASSLGTSVVPQYF	TGTGCCAGCAGCCTTGGGACTAGCGTAGTCCCCCAGTACTTC	TRBV7-2	TRBD2	TRBJ2-5	-
CASSLGTGAYNSPLHF	TGTGCCAGCAGTCTTGGGACAGGGGCCTATAATTCACCCCTCCACTTT	TRBV25-1	TRBD1	TRBJ1-6	-
CAWRRGSATNEKLFF	TGTGCCTGGAGAAGGGGTTCCGCAACTAATGAAAAACTGTTTTTT	TRBV30	-	TRBJ1-4	once
CASSLGGFSTDTQYF	TGCGCCAGCAGCTTGGGAGGGTTCAGCACAGATACGCAGTATTTT	TRBV5-1	-	TRBJ2-3	-
CASRTGGMNTEAFF	TGTGCCAGCAGAACAGGGGGGATGAACACTGAAGCTTTCTTT	TRBV28	TRBD1	TRBJ1-1	few
CASSAGQNYEQYF	TGTGCCAGCAGTGCTGGACAGAACTACGAGCAGTACTTC	TRBV6-1	-	TRBJ2-7	-
CATSRDLGGEQYF	TGTGCCACCAGCAGAGATCTGGGGGGCGAGCAGTACTTC	TRBV15	-	TRBJ2-7	few
CAISEGTTFRYTF	TGTGCCATCAGTGAAGGGACAACGTTTCGCTACACCTTC	TRBV10-3	-	TRBJ1-2	-
CASSARTGMWTDTQYF	TGTGCCAGCAGCGCCAGGACAGGGATGTGGACAGATACGCAGTATTTT	TRBV11-1	TRBD1	TRBJ2-3	-
CANTLPFPGSNQPQHF	TGTGCCAACACATTGCCCTTCCCCGGTAGCAATCAGCCCCAGCATTTT	TRBV5-3	-	TRBJ1-5	-
CASSLSRAGYEQYF	TGTGCCAGCAGCTTATCCCGGGCAGGGTACGAGCAGTACTTC	TRBV11-2	-	TRBJ2-7	-
CASSMEQDSPLHF	TGTGCCAGCAGCATGGAACAAGATTCACCCCTCCACTTT	TRBV5-6	-	TRBJ1-6	-
CASGTVTNQPQHF	TGTGCCAGCGGGACAGTGACCAATCAGCCCCAGCATTTT	TRBV6-1	TRBD1	TRBJ1-5	-
CASSPPSQRETQYF	TGTGCCAGCTCACCACCCTCTCAGCGGGAGACCCAGTACTTC	TRBV18	-	TRBJ2-5	once
CASSLRRESGELFF	TGTGCCAGCAGCTTAAGGAGGGAATCCGGGGAGCTGTTTTTT	TRBV11-2	-	TRBJ2-2	few
CAISDGQANLFPDTQYF	TGTGCCATCAGTGACGGACAGGCCAACCTTTTCCCAGATACGCAGTATTTT	TRBV10-3	TRBD1	TRBJ2-3	-